This TCR beta chain was documented in a study of blood T cell repertoires in COVID-19. About the research overall: The samples span acute and convalescent COVID-19 from the United States, Italy and Spain.

Measured with immunoSEQ multiplex PCR; TCRdb has only the in-frame clones, and not every one. The data contain over 300,000 clones, 65% to 90% of them seen just once; the ten biggest clones take up about 9.4%. The V and J ends lost 2 bases and 8 bases, in that order; junction bases with no gene match: 16. CDR3 length: 17 amino acids. Germline CDR1 reads KGHSH; CDR2 reads LQKENI. Each participant's cohort was designated according to participant-reported clinical history. Either two negative PCRs, clearance, or symptom resolution qualified Cohort 3 donors as recovered. Material: PBMCs or T cells enriched from blood (not recorded which). The sequence derives from a woman aged 18-29 years who had recovered from COVID-19. V and J are TRBV18 and TRBJ1-2; 8 bases map to TRBD1. CDR3 in amino acids: CASSPDQSVQGAVGYTF. In DNA, the CDR3 is TGTGCCAGCTCACCAGACCAAAGTGTTCAGGGGGCCGTAGGCTACACCTTC.